This T cell receptor beta chain came from a study of shared clonotypes between healthy human individuals. V dropped 5 bases and J dropped 4 bases, with 15 bases sitting between them. The CDR3 sequence is 14 residues long. Germline CDR1 MDHEN, CDR2 SYDVKM. The table came from immunoSEQ multiplex PCR; TCRdb's copy has only in-frame clones and leaves some out. The table records some 580,000 clones, approximately 97% of them present only once. Source material: naive CD4+ T cells sorted from blood. Sample subset: CD45RA+ positively selected. The sequence was obtained from a woman aged 30 to 39 in good health. The rearrangement links TRBV28 to TRBJ2-7, with D perhaps matching TRBD1 (6 bases). The CDR3 sequence is CASSITGWGYEQYF. As DNA, the CDR3 is TGTGCCAGCAGTATTACAGGGTGGGGTTACGAGCAGTACTTC.